The rows below give T cell receptor beta chains drawn from one sample of a study of cytomegalovirus exposure and HLA in healthy donors. Clones were read by immunoSEQ multiplex PCR, and TCRdb kept only the in-frame ones, dropping some. The sample yields about 190,000 clones, 81% seen once. Sample: PBMCs. The receptors originated from a man aged 50 or older in good health and CMV-seronegative. Each CDR3 is given with its conserved first and last residue. The D gene is left open where the match is weak. Not all rows give a size; the values are once, few, many and, for expanded clones, a class.

>TRBJ1-1|TRBD1|-|TRBV6-5
TGTGCCAGCAGTTACTCCAGGACAGGGCGGAACACTGAAGCTTTCTTT
CASSYSRTGRNTEAFF
>TRBJ1-6|-|-|TRBV30
TGTGCCTGGACGACAGCCTATAATTCACCCCTCCACTTT
CAWTTAYNSPLHF
>TRBJ1-1|TRBD1|-|TRBV27
TGTGCCAGCCGGACACAGGGGGCGGGGGACACTGAAGCTTTCTTT
CASRTQGAGDTEAFF
>TRBJ2-3|TRBD2|few|TRBV7-6
TGTGCCAGCAGCTCGGGGCGGGGGGCCGTGGATACGCAGTATTTT
CASSSGRGAVDTQYF
>TRBJ1-5|-|once|TRBV5-1
TGCGCCAGCAGCTTCAATCCAGGCAATCAGCCCCAGCATTTT
CASSFNPGNQPQHF
>TRBJ2-2|-|-|TRBV19
TGTGCCAGTAGTATAGTAGCAGGGACCGGGGAGCTGTTTTTT
CASSIVAGTGELFF
>TRBJ2-7|TRBD2|-|TRBV27
TGTGCCTCCGGGCGGGGGTCCTACGAGCAGTACTTC
CASGRGSYEQYF
>TRBJ1-2|-|-|TRBV7-9
TGTGCCAGCAGCTTAGCCGGTGGCTACACCTTC
CASSLAGGYTF
>TRBJ1-1|-|-|TRBV4-1
TGCGCCAGCAGCCAAGAGCATAGGGGCACTGAAGCTTTCTTT
CASSQEHRGTEAFF
>TRBJ1-5|TRBD1|many|TRBV5-4
TGTGCCCGATGTACAGGGGGAATGTCCCAGCATTTT
CARCTGGMSQHF
>TRBJ1-5|-|-|TRBV5-5
TGTGCCAGCAGGAGGGACACCTTTTACAATCAGCCCCAGCATTTT
CASRRDTFYNQPQHF
>TRBJ2-1|-|-|TRBV9
TGTGCCAGCAGCGACCCAGGGGGGCCCTCCTACAATGAGCAGTTCTTC
CASSDPGGPSYNEQFF
>TRBJ1-4|TRBD1|-|TRBV19
TGTGCCAGCAAGGACAGGGGGCTCGAAAAACTGTTTTTT
CASKDRGLEKLFF
>TRBJ1-1|-|-|TRBV7-9
TGTGCCAGCAGCTTAAGGAGGGCCCCGAACACTGAAGCTTTCTTT
CASSLRRAPNTEAFF
>TRBJ1-2|-|-|TRBV29-1
TGCAGCGTTGAATCTCCAGTTCAGGGCTATGGCTACACCTTC
CSVESPVQGYGYTF
>TRBJ2-7|-|-|TRBV2
TGTGCCAGCAGTGTGGGACTGAAGACCTACGAGCAGTACTTC
CASSVGLKTYEQYF
>TRBJ1-6|-|-|TRBV29-1
TGCAGCGTCTCTGACAGCCACAATTCACCCCTCCACTTT
CSVSDSHNSPLHF
>TRBJ2-2|TRBD2|-|TRBV19
TGTGCCAGTAGAGTAGCGGGGGTTACCGGGGAGCTGTTTTTT
CASRVAGVTGELFF
>TRBJ1-3|-|-|TRBV4-3
TGCGCCAGCAGCCAAGCGCGAGGGACTGGAAACACCATATATTTT
CASSQARGTGNTIYF
>TRBJ1-4|-|-|TRBV5-1
TGCGCCAGCAGCCGCGATCACTCCTCAGGGGAAAAACTGTTTTTT
CASSRDHSSGEKLFF
>TRBJ1-6|TRBD1|-|TRBV7-2
TGTGCCAGCAGCCCTCGACAGGGCGGTTCACCCCTCCACTTT
CASSPRQGGSPLHF
>TRBJ1-5|TRBD1|-|TRBV4-3
TGCGCCAGCAGCCAACAACAGGGGCCCAATCAGCCCCAGCATTTT
CASSQQQGPNQPQHF
>TRBJ2-7|-|-|TRBV6-1
TGTGCCAGCAGTGCAGGCTCCTACGAGCAGTACTTC
CASSAGSYEQYF
>TRBJ1-6|-|-|TRBV7-9
TGTTCCAGCAGCTTAGCGAAGCCAGGAACCTCCTATAATTCACCCCTCCACTTT
CSSSLAKPGTSYNSPLHF
>TRBJ2-7|TRBD2|-|TRBV10-3
TGTGCCATCAGCCTGACTAGCGGGGACTACGAGCAGTACTTC
CAISLTSGDYEQYF
>TRBJ2-4|TRBD1|-|TRBV29-1
TGCAGCGTTGAAGGGGGACAGGGTCTAGCCAAAAACATTCAGTACTTC
CSVEGGQGLAKNIQYF
>TRBJ2-1|TRBD1|few|TRBV7-7
TGTGCCAGCAGCCAGACAGGGAGCTCCTACAATGAGCAGTTCTTC
CASSQTGSSYNEQFF
>TRBJ2-7|-|-|TRBV11-2
TGTGCCAGCAGCTTGCAGGAGCAGTACTTC
CASSLQEQYF
>TRBJ1-1|-|-|TRBV5-6
TGTGCCAGCAGCTTAGGGGCAGGGAGGGCCACTGAAGCTTTCTTT
CASSLGAGRATEAFF
>TRBJ1-6|-|few|TRBV9
TGTGCCAGCAGCGGCGAAAGGATCGGGGATTCACCCCTCCACTTT
CASSGERIGDSPLHF
>TRBJ2-2|-|-|TRBV5-1
TGCGCCAGCAGCCCCCAGATCATCCGTCAGGCCGTCACCCTAACCGGGGAGCTGTTTTTT
CASSPQIIRQAVTLTGELFF
>TRBJ1-3|-|-|TRBV15
TGTGCCACCAGCAGAGATTGGCAGATCTCTGGAAACACCATATATTTT
CATSRDWQISGNTIYF
>TRBJ1-1|-|-|TRBV18
TGTGCCAGCCGGGAGGGGGGCCTTTCTGAAGCTTTCTTT
CASREGGLSEAFF
>TRBJ2-6|-|-|TRBV23-1
TGCGCCAGCAGTCCCCCGGAGAGAGGGACTTCTGGGGCCAACGTCCTGACTTTC
CASSPPERGTSGANVLTF
>TRBJ2-3|TRBD2|-|TRBV4-3
TGCGCCAGCAGCTCTGAGAGCGGGGGGCGCTCTAGCACAGATACGCAGTATTTT
CASSSESGGRSSTDTQYF
>TRBJ1-5|-|once|TRBV9
TGTGCCAGCAGCGTAGGCCAGAATCAGCCCCAGCATTTT
CASSVGQNQPQHF
>TRBJ1-1|TRBD1|-|TRBV18
TGTGCCAGCTCACCTTTAGACAGGGCAGGCACTGAAGCTTTCTTT
CASSPLDRAGTEAFF
>TRBJ2-5|TRBD1|-|TRBV11-2
TGTGCCAGCAGCTCGCACACAGGGGTCGGTAGAGAGACCCAGTACTTC
CASSSHTGVGRETQYF
>TRBJ2-4|-|-|TRBV7-9
TGTTCCAGCAGCTCTTCGGCGGAGATTCAGTACTTC
CSSSSSAEIQYF
>TRBJ1-4|-|-|TRBV10-1
TGCGCCAGCAGTAAGGGACTCCGGGACGAAAAACTGTTTTTT
CASSKGLRDEKLFF
>TRBJ1-2|TRBD1|-|TRBV27
TGTGCCAGCAGTTTGGGGGGGACAGGACTCTATGGCTACACCTTC
CASSLGGTGLYGYTF
>TRBJ1-3|TRBD1|-|TRBV5-6
TGTGCCAGCAGCTTCTTCACAGGGGGCGCTTCTGGAAACACCATATATTTT
CASSFFTGGASGNTIYF
>TRBJ2-3|TRBD1|few|TRBV5-4
TGTGCCAGCAGCTTGAGGGACAGCCGCACAGATACGCAGTATTTT
CASSLRDSRTDTQYF
>TRBJ1-6|-|-|TRBV6-5
TGTGCCAGCAGTTACTCCCAGGCCCTTGGGAATTCACCCCTCCACTTT
CASSYSQALGNSPLHF
>TRBJ1-5|TRBD1|-|TRBV19
TGTGCCAGTAGTTCGGGACAGAGGCATCAGCCCCAGCATTTT
CASSSGQRHQPQHF
>TRBJ2-7|-|-|TRBV5-1
TGCGCCAGCAACCGGGACACCACCTACGAGCAGTACTTC
CASNRDTTYEQYF
>TRBJ2-7|-|-|TRBV7-2
TGTGCCAGCAGCTTAGGTGGCTCAACCTACGAGCAGTACTTC
CASSLGGSTYEQYF
>TRBJ2-3|-|-|TRBV7-2
TGTGCCAGCAGCTACGGACAGCCAACAGATACGCAGTATTTT
CASSYGQPTDTQYF
>TRBJ2-3|-|-|TRBV7-8
TGTGCCAGCACCTCCTTGGAGCAGGGCCGGGGGGATACGCAGTATTTT
CASTSLEQGRGDTQYF
>TRBJ2-3|-|-|TRBV5-1
TGCGCCAGCAGCTTGATTGTGGGCACGGATACGCAGTATTTT
CASSLIVGTDTQYF
>TRBJ1-4|TRBD1|few|TRBV6-6
TGTGCCAGCACTTTAGGACAGGCCGTCTTTTTT
CASTLGQAVFF
>TRBJ2-1|TRBD2|-|TRBV7-9
TGTTCCAGCAGCTTAAACCTTGCCTGGGGCGGGGGTGAAAATGAGCAGTTCTTC
CSSSLNLAWGGGENEQFF
>TRBJ2-3|-|-|TRBV5-1
TGCGCCAGCAGTCTCGGGAGTCGAGATACGCAGTATTTT
CASSLGSRDTQYF
>TRBJ2-1|-|-|TRBV25-1
TGTGCCAGCAGTGAATCCCTAGCGCCCTACAATGAGCAGTTCTTC
CASSESLAPYNEQFF